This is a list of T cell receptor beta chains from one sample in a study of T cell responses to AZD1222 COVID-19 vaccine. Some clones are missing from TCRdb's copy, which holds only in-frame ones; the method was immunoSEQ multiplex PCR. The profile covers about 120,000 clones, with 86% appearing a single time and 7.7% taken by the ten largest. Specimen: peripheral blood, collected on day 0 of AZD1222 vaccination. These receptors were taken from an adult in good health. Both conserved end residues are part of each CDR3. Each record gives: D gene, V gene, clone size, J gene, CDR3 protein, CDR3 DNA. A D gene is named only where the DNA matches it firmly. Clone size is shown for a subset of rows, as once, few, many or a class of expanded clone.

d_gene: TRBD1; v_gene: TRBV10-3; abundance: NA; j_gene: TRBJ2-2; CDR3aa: CATTPGQGLGELFF; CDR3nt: TGTGCCACCACCCCGGGACAGGGTCTCGGGGAGCTGTTTTTT
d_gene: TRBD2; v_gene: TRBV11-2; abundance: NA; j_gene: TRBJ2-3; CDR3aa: CASSPWVAGRGTDTQYF; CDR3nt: TGTGCCAGCAGCCCTTGGGTAGCGGGAAGAGGTACAGATACGCAGTATTTT
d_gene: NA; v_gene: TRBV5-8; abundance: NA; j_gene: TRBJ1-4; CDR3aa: CASRRNEKLFF; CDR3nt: TGTGCCAGCCGACGTAATGAAAAACTGTTTTTT
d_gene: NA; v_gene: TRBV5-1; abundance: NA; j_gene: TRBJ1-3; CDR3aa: CASSLDAGNTIYF; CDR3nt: TGCGCCAGCAGCTTGGACGCGGGAAACACCATATATTTT
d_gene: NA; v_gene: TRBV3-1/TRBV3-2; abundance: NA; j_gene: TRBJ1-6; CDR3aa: CASSVMDSPLHF; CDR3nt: TGTGCCAGCAGCGTCATGGATTCACCCCTCCACTTT
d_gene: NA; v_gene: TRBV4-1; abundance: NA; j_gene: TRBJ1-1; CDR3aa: CASSQDNGMNTEAFF; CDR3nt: TGCGCCAGCAGCCAAGATAACGGTATGAACACTGAAGCTTTCTTT
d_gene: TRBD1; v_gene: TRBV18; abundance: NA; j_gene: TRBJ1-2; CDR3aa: CASSPPGQGSHYGYTF; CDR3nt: TGTGCCAGCTCACCACCGGGACAGGGCAGCCACTATGGCTACACCTTC
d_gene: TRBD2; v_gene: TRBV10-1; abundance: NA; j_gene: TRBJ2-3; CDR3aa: CASSEVAGGRDTQYF; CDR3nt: TGCGCCAGCAGTGAAGTGGCGGGAGGGAGGGATACGCAGTATTTT
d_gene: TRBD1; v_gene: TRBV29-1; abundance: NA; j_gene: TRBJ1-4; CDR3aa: CSGKQGGREKLFF; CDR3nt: TGCAGCGGGAAACAGGGGGGGCGTGAAAAACTGTTTTTT
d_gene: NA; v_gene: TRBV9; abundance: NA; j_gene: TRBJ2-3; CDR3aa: CASSVEVPDTQYF; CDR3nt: TGTGCCAGCAGCGTAGAGGTACCCGATACGCAGTATTTT
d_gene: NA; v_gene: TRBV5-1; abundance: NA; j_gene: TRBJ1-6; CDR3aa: CASSLVNPVGQSNSPLHF; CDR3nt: TGCGCCAGCAGCTTGGTAAACCCAGTGGGACAATCAAATTCACCCCTCCACTTT
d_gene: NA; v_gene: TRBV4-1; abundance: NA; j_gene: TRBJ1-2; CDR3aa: CASSQDRGVGGYTF; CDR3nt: TGCGCCAGCAGCCAAGACAGGGGAGTTGGTGGCTACACCTTC
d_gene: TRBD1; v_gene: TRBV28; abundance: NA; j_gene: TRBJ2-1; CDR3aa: CASTTAGQGYNEQFF; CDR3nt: TGTGCCAGCACAACCGCGGGACAGGGATACAATGAGCAGTTCTTC
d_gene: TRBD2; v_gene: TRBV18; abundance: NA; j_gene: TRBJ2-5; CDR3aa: CASSPRGAQETQYF; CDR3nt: TGTGCCAGCTCACCGCGGGGGGCCCAGGAGACCCAGTACTTC
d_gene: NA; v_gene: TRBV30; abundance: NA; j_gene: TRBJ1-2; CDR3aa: CAWSRGTSNYGYTF; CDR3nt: TGTGCCTGGAGTCGCGGGACATCCAACTATGGCTACACCTTC
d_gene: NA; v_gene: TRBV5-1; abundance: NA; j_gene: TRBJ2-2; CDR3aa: CASSLGQGGTGELFF; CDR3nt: TGCGCCAGCAGCTTGGGTCAGGGCGGCACCGGGGAGCTGTTTTTT
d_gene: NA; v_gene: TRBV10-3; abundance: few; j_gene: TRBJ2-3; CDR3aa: CAIRGAPGSPQYF; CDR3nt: TGTGCCATCAGAGGGGCCCCCGGATCCCCGCAGTATTTT
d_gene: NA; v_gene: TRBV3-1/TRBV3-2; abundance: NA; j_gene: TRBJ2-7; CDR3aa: CASSQGHDQQYF; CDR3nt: TGTGCCAGCAGCCAAGGCCACGACCAGCAGTACTTC
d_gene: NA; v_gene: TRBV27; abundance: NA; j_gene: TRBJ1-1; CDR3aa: CASSPQQGRTEAFF; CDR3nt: TGTGCCAGCAGTCCACAGCAAGGGCGGACTGAAGCTTTCTTT
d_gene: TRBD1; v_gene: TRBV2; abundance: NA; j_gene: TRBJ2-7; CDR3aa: CASSEGTGRNEQYF; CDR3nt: TGTGCCAGCAGTGAAGGGACAGGGAGGAACGAGCAGTACTTC
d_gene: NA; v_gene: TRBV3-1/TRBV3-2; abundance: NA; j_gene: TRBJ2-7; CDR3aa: CASSPETRYEQYF; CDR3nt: TGTGCCAGCAGCCCCGAGACTAGATACGAGCAGTACTTC
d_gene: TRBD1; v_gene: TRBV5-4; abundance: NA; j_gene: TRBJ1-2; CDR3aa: CASSVPPRGPNYGYTF; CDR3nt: TGTGCCAGCAGCGTACCACCTAGGGGGCCCAACTATGGCTACACCTTC
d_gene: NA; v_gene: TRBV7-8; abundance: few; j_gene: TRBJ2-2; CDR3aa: CASSSRRYNQALDPGELFF; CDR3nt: TGTGCCAGCAGCTCCCGCCGATACAATCAGGCACTGGATCCCGGGGAGCTGTTTTTT
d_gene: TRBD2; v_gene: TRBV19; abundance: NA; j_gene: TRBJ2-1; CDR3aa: CASSNLGRGNGDEQFF; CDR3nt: TGTGCCAGTAGCAACCTGGGGCGGGGGAATGGGGATGAGCAGTTCTTC
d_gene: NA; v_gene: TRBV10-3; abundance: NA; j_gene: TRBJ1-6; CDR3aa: CAISESILADSPLHF; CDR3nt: TGTGCCATCAGTGAGTCGATATTGGCAGATTCACCCCTCCACTTT
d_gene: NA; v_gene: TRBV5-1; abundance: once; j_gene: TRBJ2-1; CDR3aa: CASSLSPDSYNEQFF; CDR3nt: TGCGCCAGCAGCTTGTCCCCGGACAGCTACAATGAGCAGTTCTTC
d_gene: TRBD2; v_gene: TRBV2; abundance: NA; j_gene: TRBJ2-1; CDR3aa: CASSEESTSGLPYNEQFF; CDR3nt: TGTGCCAGCAGTGAAGAGTCGACTAGCGGGCTCCCCTACAATGAGCAGTTCTTC
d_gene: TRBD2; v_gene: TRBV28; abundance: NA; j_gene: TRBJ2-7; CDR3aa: CAIRGTSGRHPYEQYF; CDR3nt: TGTGCCATCCGGGGGACTAGCGGGAGGCACCCCTACGAGCAGTACTTC
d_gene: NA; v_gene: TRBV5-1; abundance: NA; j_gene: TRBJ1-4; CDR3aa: CASSLTGGDEKLFF; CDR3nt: TGCGCCAGCAGCTTGACAGGTGGTGATGAAAAACTGTTTTTT
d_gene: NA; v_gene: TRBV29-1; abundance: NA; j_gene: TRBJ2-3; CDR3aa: CSVGQGGSLGTQYF; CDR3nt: TGCAGCGTTGGGCAGGGGGGATCCTTGGGTACGCAGTATTTT
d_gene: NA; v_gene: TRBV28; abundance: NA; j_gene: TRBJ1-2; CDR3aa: CASIHATGWYGYTF; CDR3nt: TGTGCCAGCATTCACGCGACAGGATGGTATGGCTACACCTTC
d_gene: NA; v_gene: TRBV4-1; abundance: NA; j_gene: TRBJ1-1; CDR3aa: CASSSLNGGRTEAFF; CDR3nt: TGCGCCAGCAGCTCGCTCAACGGGGGGCGCACTGAAGCTTTCTTT
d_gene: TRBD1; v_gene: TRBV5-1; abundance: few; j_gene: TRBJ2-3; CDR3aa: CASSLGAGGLTDTQYF; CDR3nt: TGCGCCAGCAGCTTGGGGGCAGGGGGCCTCACAGATACGCAGTATTTT
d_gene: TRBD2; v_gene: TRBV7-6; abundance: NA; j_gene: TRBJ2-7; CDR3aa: CASSSRTSETYEQYF; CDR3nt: TGTGCCAGCAGCTCCCGGACTAGCGAAACCTACGAGCAGTACTTC
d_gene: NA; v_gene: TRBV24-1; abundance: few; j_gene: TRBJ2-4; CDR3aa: CATSEAGAKNIQYF; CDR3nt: TGTGCCACCAGTGAGGCGGGAGCCAAAAACATTCAGTACTTC
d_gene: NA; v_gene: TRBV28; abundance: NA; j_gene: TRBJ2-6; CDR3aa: CASTPPGGASGANVLTF; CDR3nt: TGTGCCAGCACCCCACCGGGGGGCGCGTCTGGAGCCAACGTCCTGACTTTC
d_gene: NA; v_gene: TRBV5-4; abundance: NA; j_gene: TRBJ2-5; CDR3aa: CASSLPSRAGETQYF; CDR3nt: TGTGCCAGCAGCTTGCCCAGCAGGGCGGGAGAGACCCAGTACTTC
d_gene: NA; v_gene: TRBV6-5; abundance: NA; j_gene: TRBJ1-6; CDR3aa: CASSYSSRGNSPLHF; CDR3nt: TGTGCCAGCAGTTACTCGAGTAGGGGGAATTCACCCCTCCACTTT
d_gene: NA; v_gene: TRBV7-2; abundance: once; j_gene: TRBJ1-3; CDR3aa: CASSTSGPGVAGNTIYF; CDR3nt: TGTGCCAGCAGCACTAGCGGCCCCGGCGTCGCGGGAAACACCATATATTTT
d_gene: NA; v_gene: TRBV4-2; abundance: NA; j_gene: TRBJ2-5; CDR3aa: CASSPRPGQEETQYF; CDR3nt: TGTGCCAGCAGCCCCCGACCGGGACAAGAAGAGACCCAGTACTTC
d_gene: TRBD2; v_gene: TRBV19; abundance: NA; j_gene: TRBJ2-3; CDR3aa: CASVGLAGADTQYF; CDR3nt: TGTGCCAGTGTTGGACTAGCGGGAGCAGATACGCAGTATTTT
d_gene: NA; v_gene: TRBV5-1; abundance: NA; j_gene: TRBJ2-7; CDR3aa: CASSLGQGVYEQYF; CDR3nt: TGCGCCAGCAGCTTGGGGCAGGGAGTCTACGAGCAGTACTTC
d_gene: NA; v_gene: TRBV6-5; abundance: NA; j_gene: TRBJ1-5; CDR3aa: CATSRVRGNQPQHF; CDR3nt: TGTGCCACCTCCCGGGTACGCGGCAATCAGCCCCAGCATTTT
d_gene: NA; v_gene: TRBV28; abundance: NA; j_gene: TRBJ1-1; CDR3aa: CASSQQTWALNTEAFF; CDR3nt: TGTGCCAGCAGTCAACAGACGTGGGCCCTGAACACTGAAGCTTTCTTT
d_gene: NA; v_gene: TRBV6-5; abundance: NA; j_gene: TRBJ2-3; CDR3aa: CASSYKLGSTDTQYF; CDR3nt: TGTGCCAGCAGTTACAAGCTGGGAAGCACAGATACGCAGTATTTT
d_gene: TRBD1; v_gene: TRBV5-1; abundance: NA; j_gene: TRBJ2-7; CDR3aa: CASSLGGTEAYEQYF; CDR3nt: TGCGCCAGCAGCTTGGGGGGGACAGAGGCCTACGAGCAGTACTTC
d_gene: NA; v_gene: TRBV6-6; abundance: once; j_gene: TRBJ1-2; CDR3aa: CASETQGRSSNYGYTF; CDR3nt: TGTGCCAGCGAGACACAGGGACGGTCGTCTAACTATGGCTACACCTTC
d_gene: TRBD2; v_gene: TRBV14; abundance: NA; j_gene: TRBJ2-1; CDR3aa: CASSQVAGGRYNEQFF; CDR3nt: TGTGCCAGCAGCCAAGTCGCGGGAGGGAGGTACAATGAGCAGTTCTTC
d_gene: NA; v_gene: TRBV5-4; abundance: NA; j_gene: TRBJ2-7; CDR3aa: CASSDPGHLNGEIYEQYF; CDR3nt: TGTGCCAGCAGCGATCCGGGACACCTGAACGGGGAGATCTACGAGCAGTACTTC
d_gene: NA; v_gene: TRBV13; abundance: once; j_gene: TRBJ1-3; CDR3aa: CASRLRGLVTGNTIYF; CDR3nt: TGTGCCAGCAGACTCCGAGGGTTGGTAACCGGAAACACCATATATTTT
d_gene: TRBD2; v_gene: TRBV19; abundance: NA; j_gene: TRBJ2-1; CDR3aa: CASSILREGGNEQFF; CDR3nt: TGTGCCAGTAGTATACTCCGGGAGGGTGGAAATGAGCAGTTCTTC
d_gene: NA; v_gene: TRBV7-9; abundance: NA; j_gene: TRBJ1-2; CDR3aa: CASSLGAANYGYTF; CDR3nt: TGTGCCAGCAGCTTAGGAGCAGCTAACTATGGCTACACCTTC
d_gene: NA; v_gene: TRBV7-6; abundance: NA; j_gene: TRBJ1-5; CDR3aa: CASSPGGSNQPQHF; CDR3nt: TGTGCCAGCAGCCCGGGGGGAAGCAATCAGCCCCAGCATTTT
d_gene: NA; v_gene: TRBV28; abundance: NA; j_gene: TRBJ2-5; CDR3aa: CASSSVQGLQETQYF; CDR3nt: TGTGCCAGCAGTTCCGTTCAGGGGCTCCAAGAGACCCAGTACTTC
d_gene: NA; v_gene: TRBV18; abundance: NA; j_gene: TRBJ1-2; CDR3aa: CASSPDPQTSYTF; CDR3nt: TGTGCCAGCTCACCCGATCCGCAGACGAGCTACACCTTC
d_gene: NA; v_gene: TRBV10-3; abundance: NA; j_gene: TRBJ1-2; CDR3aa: CAISEDIDYGYTF; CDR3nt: TGTGCCATCAGTGAAGACATCGATTATGGCTACACCTTC
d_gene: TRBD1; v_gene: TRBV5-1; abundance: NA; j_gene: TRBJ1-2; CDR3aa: CASSSPNRGHGYGYTF; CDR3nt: TGCGCCAGCAGCTCACCCAACAGGGGGCACGGCTATGGCTACACCTTC
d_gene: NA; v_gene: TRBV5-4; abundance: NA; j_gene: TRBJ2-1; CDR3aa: CASSSSGASYNEQFF; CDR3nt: TGTGCCAGCAGCTCCTCGGGGGCGTCCTACAATGAGCAGTTCTTC
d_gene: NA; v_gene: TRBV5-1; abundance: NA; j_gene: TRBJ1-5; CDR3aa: CASSLGEGDSNQPQHF; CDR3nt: TGCGCCAGCAGCTTGGGTGAGGGGGATAGCAATCAGCCCCAGCATTTT
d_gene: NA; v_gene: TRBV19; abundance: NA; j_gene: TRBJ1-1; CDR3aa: CASSKLSNTEAFF; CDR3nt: TGTGCCAGTAGCAAACTCTCGAACACTGAAGCTTTCTTT